This is a list of T cell receptor beta chains from one sample in a study of cytomegalovirus exposure and HLA in healthy donors. Sequencing used immunoSEQ multiplex PCR; TCRdb keeps in-frame clones, though not all of them. The table shows approximately 160,000 clones, with about 89% occurring only once. Sequenced material: PBMCs. Receptor source: a woman aged 18-29 years in good health and CMV-seropositive. CDR3s leave out the opening cysteine and the closing phenylalanine or tryptophan.

TRBJ2-3	TRBV5-4	ASSRSAGRGTDTQY
TRBJ2-3	TRBV7-9	ASSLTGGRATDTQY
TRBJ2-7	TRBV15	ATSETTSGGSYEQY
TRBJ2-2	TRBV27	ASSPRDRVTTGELF
TRBJ2-1	TRBV7-8	ASSLVVSPYNEQF
TRBJ2-5	TRBV27	ASSRGAGQETQY
TRBJ1-2	TRBV5-1	APNGGVSTINYGYT
TRBJ2-4	TRBV6-1	ASSDGGRGAY
TRBJ2-7	TRBV19	AIPSGRGTGAFHEQY
TRBJ2-5	TRBV28	ASSTDTTAAKTQY
TRBJ2-7	TRBV2	ASRVGGYEQY
TRBJ2-1	TRBV6-1	ASSGSGRLGNEQF
TRBJ1-2	TRBV4-1	ASSQEDSFYGYT
TRBJ2-3	TRBV11-1	ASSLRGSSTDTQY
TRBJ2-5	TRBV2	ASTVQETQY
TRBJ2-1	TRBV7-9	ASSLGLAGGPSYEQF
TRBJ2-1	TRBV5-1	ASSLGGEQF
TRBJ2-7	TRBV6-5	ASSYTDRGLY
TRBJ1-6	TRBV6-1	ASSPRVPDLH
TRBJ2-7	TRBV7-3	ASSLSGTGYEQY